The rows below give T cell receptor beta chains drawn from one sample of a study of shared clonotypes between healthy human individuals. Using immunoSEQ multiplex PCR, the repertoire was profiled, and TCRdb retains in-frame clones only, with some absent. The sample has some 1,100,000 clones, about 84% seen once. Sequencing input: memory CD4+ T cells from PBMCs. These receptors were obtained from a young man in good health. Some clones in this sample may be carry-over from other donors' samples. The CDR3 runs from the conserved cysteine through the conserved F or W. A D gene is named only where the DNA matches it firmly. Clone size appears in some rows only: once, few, many, or a class for an expanded clone.

D gene,J gene,V gene,clone size,CDR3 DNA,CDR3 protein
-,TRBJ2-1,TRBV11-3,-,TGTGCCAGCAGCTTCAGCAGGGGCGCTCAGGTCTTC,CASSFSRGAQVF
TRBD2,TRBJ2-2,TRBV9,once,TGTGCCAGCAGCGGTGCTAGCGGTTGGACCGGGGAGCTGTTTTTT,CASSGASGWTGELFF
TRBD1,TRBJ1-1,TRBV2,few,TGTGCCAGCAGGGACAGGGGGCCTGAAGCTTTCTTT,CASRDRGPEAFF
-,TRBJ1-1,TRBV5-1,-,TGCGCCAGCAGCTCGAATTCAAACACTGAAGCTTTCTTT,CASSSNSNTEAFF
-,TRBJ2-5,TRBV11-3,-,TGTGCCAGCAGCTTGGGCCGGGCAGATTGGACCCAGTACTTC,CASSLGRADWTQYF
-,TRBJ1-4,TRBV6-1,-,TGTGCCAGCAGTGAATTGGGGCACGGTGAAAAACTGTTTTTT,CASSELGHGEKLFF
-,TRBJ1-1,TRBV5-1,-,TGCGCCAGCAGCTTGCGGCCTCGACAGCTGACGAACACTGAAGCTTTCTTT,CASSLRPRQLTNTEAFF
-,TRBJ2-7,TRBV5-1,-,TGCGCCAGCAGCTTCCGGGACGGGGGTAGCGAGCAGTACTTC,CASSFRDGGSEQYF
-,TRBJ2-1,TRBV27,-,TGTGCCAGCAGTAAAACGGACAGGGAGGGTGAGCAGTTCTTC,CASSKTDREGEQFF
TRBD2,TRBJ2-2,TRBV5-6,-,TGTGCCAGCAGTTCGCCCCGGGCGGTTCCCGGGGGGACCGGGGAGCTGTTTTTT,CASSSPRAVPGGTGELFF
-,TRBJ2-1,TRBV28,-,TGTGCCAGCGCTCCCGATGGATTTGAGCAGTTCTTC,CASAPDGFEQFF